This section outlines one TCR beta chain sequence together with its context. Read sequence stops 3 residues before the CDR3 end, and the germline J gene provides the missing end. This entry comes from a study of T cells in women clearing cervical HPV infection. The CDR3 contains 14 residues. J lost 4 bases, V lost 4 bases, and 6 bases had no gene match. Looked up from germline, CDR1 is MNHNS and CDR2 is SASEGT. Sequenced by immunoSEQ multiplex PCR; TCRdb stores in-frame clones only, minus some. The sample table includes tens of thousands of clones. This TCR was sampled from a woman between 18 and 69 years old with a cervical HPV16 infection that either progressed to CIN3+ or cleared (not recorded which). Sequencing was carried out using blood buffy coat. J is TRBJ2-5 and V is TRBV6-1; 7 nucleotides align to TRBD1. CDR3 bases read: TGTGCCAGCAGTGGAGGACAGGTGGTAGAGACC. This encodes CASSGGQVVET. The CDR3 in its entirety is CASSGGQVVETQYF.